Presented here are 21 T cell receptor beta chains from one specimen sequenced in a study of blood T cells in healthy people across ages. It was with a sample-barcoded 5' primer and a J-beta primer mix that a second PCR of about 7 to 12 cycles was run. TCRdb re-called the 5' RACE reads through MiXCR, storing one row per CDR3 protein. The sample records 730,000 or so distinct CDR3 sequences, approximately 40% being singletons. The sample consisted of blood. The receptors stem from an older man in good health.

This chain uses TRBV4-3 with TRBJ2-2, with D unclear. This CDR3 comprises 15 residues. Germline V lookup: CDR1 LGHNA, CDR2 YSLEER. V lost 0 bases, J lost 7 bases, and 12 bases lay in between. DNA for the CDR3: TGCGCCAGCAGCCAAGATCCGAGCTCCCACGGGGAGCTGTTTTTT. It is translated as CASSQDPSSHGELFF.

The chain carries TRBV29-1 and TRBJ2-1; 9 nucleotides line up with TRBD2. CDR3 length: 12 amino acids. CDR1 is SQVTM and CDR2 is ANQGSEA in the germline V gene. The ends lost 3 bases at V and 8 bases at J; junction bases unmatched: 2. The CDR3 spells CSVESSGDEQFF. In DNA form, the CDR3 reads TGCAGCGTTGAGTCTAGCGGGGATGAGCAGTTCTTC.

The sample holds a few counts of this clonotype. The rearrangement links TRBV7-2 to TRBJ2-1; 11 bases are shared with TRBD2. Germline V CDR1 and CDR2: SGHTA, FQGNSA. The trim removed 2 bases at V and 8 bases at J, leaving 5 bases unmatched. CDR3 length: 15 amino acids. CDR3 nucleotides: TGTGCCAGCAGCTTAAGTATAGCGGGAGGGGATGAGCAGTTCTTC. Its translation: CASSLSIAGGDEQFF.

The chain couples TRBV7-2 to TRBJ2-7, with 7 bases matching TRBD1. Germline lookup yields CDR1 SGHTA and CDR2 FQGNSA. The CDR3 spans 15 residues. The junction had 7 bases not matched to a gene; V was cut back by 5 bases and J by 0 bases. The CDR3 is CASSLQGVRSYEQYF. CDR3 DNA sequence: TGTGCCAGCAGCCTCCAGGGGGTCCGCTCCTACGAGCAGTACTTC.

This clonotype appeared a few times. The chain carries TRBV7-9 and TRBJ2-1; no definite D call. CDR1 and CDR2 (germline): SEHNR, FQNEAQ (reference sequence). CDR3 size: 12 residues. Deletions cut 5 bases from V and 8 bases from J, with 10 bases between. The CDR3 nucleotides read TGTGCCAGCAGCCCCTCAAGTTATGAGCAGTTCTTC. Translated: CASSPSSYEQFF.

The chain has TRBV5-1 and TRBJ1-2; 9 nucleotides match TRBD1. J was trimmed by 4 bases and V by 0 bases; bases with no gene match: 4. The germline V gene has CDR1 SGHRS and CDR2 YFSETQ. This CDR3 comprises 15 residues. The CDR3 DNA follows: TGCGCCAGCAGCTTGGAAGGGACAGGGTCCTATGGCTACACCTTC. This codes for CASSLEGTGSYGYTF.

This clonotype was found many times. V and J are TRBV4-1 and TRBJ2-4; D uncertain. CDR1 and CDR2 from the germline V gene are MGHRA and YSYEKL. The CDR3 spans 16 residues. V dropped 0 bases and J dropped 0 bases, with 9 bases sitting between them. DNA of the CDR3: TGCGCCAGCAGCCAAGATCACAAAGCAGCCAAAAACATTCAGTACTTC. Amino acid sequence: CASSQDHKAAKNIQYF.

This chain uses TRBV20-1 with TRBJ2-1; 9 bases are shared with TRBD2. The junction had 10 bases not matched to a gene; V was cut back by 3 bases and J by 7 bases. Per germline, CDR1 DFQATT and CDR2 SNEGSKA (reference sequence). This CDR3 has 15 amino acids. The CDR3 coding sequence is TGCAGTGCTAGCCCGCGGGGGGGCTTAAAAAATGAGCAGTTCTTC. Translated: CSASPRGGLKNEQFF.

Worth noting for this clonotype: This may be a read error, as it is one base from a much larger clone. This chain connects TRBV7-2 to TRBJ2-3; D uncertain. Trimming stripped 1 base from V and 6 bases from J, with 8 bases between. Germline CDR1 reads SGHTA; CDR2 reads FQGNSA. The CDR3 extends over 13 amino acids. CDR3 nucleotides: TGTGCCAGCAGCTTAGTCAGGCGGGATACGCAGTATTTT. Its translation is CASSLVRRDTQYF.

This clonotype was seen a few times. The J gene is TRBJ2-5, the V gene TRBV7-6, with D perhaps given as TRBD1 or TRBD2 (5 bases each). Germline CDR1 reads SGHVS; CDR2 reads FNYEAQ. V gave up 3 bases and J gave up 4 bases, with 12 bases separating them. CDR3 length: 14 residues. The CDR3 is CASSLPGGGETQYF. CDR3 sequence (DNA): TGTGCCAGCAGCTTGCCTGGGGGTGGAGAGACCCAGTACTTC. Based on the CDR3 plus reference TRBV7-6 and TRBJ2-5, the full variable domain is GAGVSQSPRYKVTKRGQDVALRCDPISGHVSLYWYRQALGQGPEFLTYFNYEAQQDKSGLPNDRFSAERPEGSISTLTIQRTEQRDSAMYRCASSLPGGGETQYFGPGTRLLVL.

This clonotype occurred a few times. The J gene is TRBJ2-1, the V gene TRBV28; 9 bases agree with TRBD1. J lost 5 bases, V lost 8 bases, and 7 bases had no gene match. The CDR3 covers 14 residues. Germline V gene sequence: CDR1 MDHEN, CDR2 SYDVKM. The CDR3 coding sequence is TGTGCCAGCTCACCAAGGACAGGGGACAATGAGCAGTTCTTC. It yields the protein CASSPRTGDNEQFF.

This clonotype was detected only a few times. The chain combines TRBV27 with TRBJ2-3; D uncertain. The V end lost 5 bases, the J end lost 0 bases, and 15 bases lay between the germline ends. The germline CDR1 and CDR2 sequences are MNHEY and SMNVEV (reference sequence). CDR3 size: 16 residues. In nucleotides, the CDR3 is TGTGCCAGCAGTCGAGATAGACATCCTAGCACAGATACGCAGTATTTT. Residues: CASSRDRHPSTDTQYF.

The chain is built from TRBV14 and TRBJ2-5, with D possibly TRBD1 on 5 matching bases. CDR1 and CDR2 (germline): SGHDN, FVKESK. Trimming cost V 1 base and J 5 bases, with 11 bases left between them. The CDR3 loop spans 14 amino acids. The CDR3 coding sequence is TGTGCCAGCAGCCAAGTGGGGCGACAGGAGACCCAGTACTTC. Amino acids: CASSQVGRQETQYF.

This rearrangement joins TRBV20-1 to TRBJ2-7; 8 bases align to TRBD2. This CDR3 spans 16 amino acids. Trimming at V came to 0 bases and at J to 6 bases, leaving 13 bases not matched to a gene. Germline V gives CDR1 DFQATT, CDR2 SNEGSKA (reference sequence). The CDR3 region has the DNA TGCAGTGCTAGAGATTCTTCGGGACTAGGGTTGGGCGAGCAGTACTTC. Translation gives CSARDSSGLGLGEQYF.

V gene TRBV20-1 combines with J gene TRBJ1-1, with no clear D. The CDR3 is 13 amino acids. Per the germline V gene, CDR1 is DFQATT and CDR2 is SNEGSKA (reference sequence). V was trimmed by 4 bases and J by 4 bases, leaving 13 bases between them. The CDR3 sequence is CSAKGRVSTEAFF. The CDR3 DNA reads TGCAGTGCTAAAGGACGGGTGAGCACTGAAGCTTTCTTT.

The chain is built from TRBV7-8 and TRBJ2-7; 8 positions agree with TRBD1. V gave up 5 bases and J gave up 3 bases; unmatched junction bases: 9. The V gene's germline CDR1 is SGHVS and CDR2 FQNEAQ. The CDR3 has 15 residues. The CDR3 region has the DNA TGTGCCAGCAGCGCAAGACAGGGGCCCAACTACGAGCAGTACTTC. Protein sequence: CASSARQGPNYEQYF. Together with reference TRBV7-8 and TRBJ2-7, the CDR3 gives the full variable domain: GAGVSQSPRYKVAKRGQDVALRCDPISGHVSLFWYQQALGQGPEFLTYFQNEAQLDKSGLPSDRFFAERPEGSVSTLKIQRTQQEDSAVYLCASSARQGPNYEQYFGPGTRLTVT.

The gene calls are TRBV4-3 and TRBJ2-7; 12 bases fit TRBD1. The CDR3 runs 15 residues. The germline V gene has CDR1 LGHNA and CDR2 YSLEER. V was pared by 1 base and J by 5 bases, with 3 bases of the junction left unmatched. This CDR3 is CASSQVGTGGDEQYF. The CDR3 nucleotides are TGCGCCAGCAGCCAAGTCGGGACAGGGGGCGACGAGCAGTACTTC.

The J gene is TRBJ2-7, the V gene TRBV20-1, with 7 bases identical to TRBD1. In germline, CDR1 is DFQATT, CDR2 SNEGSKA (reference sequence). The CDR3 totals 12 residues. With 5 bases clipped from V and 5 bases from J, the junction kept 6 bases outside the gene matches. CDR3 sequence (DNA): TGCAGTGCTGAGGGGGCGTTCGACGAGCAGTACTTC. Protein: CSAEGAFDEQYF.

In this sample, this clonotype turned up once. The V gene is TRBV18, the J gene TRBJ1-6; TRBD1 matches at 7 bases. The J segment lost 6 bases and the V segment lost 3 bases, leaving 5 bases of the junction unmatched. This CDR3 contains 15 residues. Germline CDR1 is KGHSH and CDR2 is LQKENI. The CDR3 sequence is CASSPGAGGNSPLHF. The CDR3 bases are TGTGCCAGCTCACCGGGGGCAGGGGGTAATTCACCCCTCCACTTT.

This clonotype turned up a few times. The chain combines TRBV30 with TRBJ2-3, with D hard to call. Trimming stripped 0 bases from V and 0 bases from J, with 10 bases between. Germline V gene data show CDR1 as GTSNPN and CDR2 as SVGIG (reference sequence). This CDR3 has 15 residues. The CDR3 spells CAWSVTGLSTDTQYF. The CDR3 DNA reads TGTGCCTGGAGTGTTACGGGCCTCAGCACAGATACGCAGTATTTT.

Only a few counts were recorded for this clonotype. The chain employs TRBV7-2 and TRBJ2-4; tentatively, D is TRBD2 (6 bases). In germline, CDR1 is SGHTA, CDR2 FQGNSA. Deletions cut 3 bases from V and 3 bases from J, with 12 bases between. The CDR3 is 15 amino acids. This CDR3 is CASSFMEGGKNIQYF. The CDR3 bases are TGTGCCAGCAGCTTCATGGAGGGCGGCAAAAACATTCAGTACTTC. Drawing the rest from reference TRBV7-2 and TRBJ2-4, the complete variable domain is GAGVSQSPSNKVTEKGKDVELRCDPISGHTALYWYRQSLGQGLEFLIYFQGNSAPDKSGLPSDRFSAERTGGSVSTLTIQRTQQEDSAVYLCASSFMEGGKNIQYFGAGTRLSVL.